The 17 T cell receptor beta chains below all came from one sample that was sequenced in a study of blood T cell repertoires in COVID-19. This table comes from immunoSEQ multiplex PCR, and its TCRdb copy is limited to in-frame clones, with some not included. The sample records around 200,000 clones, approximately 83% being singletons. The sample comprised peripheral blood. The origin of the receptors is a woman in her twenties or thirties with COVID-19, enrolled during active disease.

The chain has TRBV5-5 and TRBJ1-6, with TRBD1 matching over 8 bases. The CDR3 is 17 amino acids. Germline-derived CDR1 and CDR2 are SGHKS and YYEKEE (reference sequence). Germline trimming cut 0 bases from V and 4 bases from J; bases unmatched to any gene: 6. CDR3 residues: CASSLVGTGVYNSPLHF. Here the CDR3 DNA reads TGTGCCAGCAGCTTGGTCGGGACAGGAGTATATAATTCACCCCTCCACTTT.

This chain connects TRBV9 to TRBJ2-7, with TRBD1 matching 7 bases. CDR3 length: 14 amino acids. The V gene end was trimmed by 0 bases and the J gene end by 7 bases; junction bases not matched to a gene: 7. From germline, CDR1 is SGDLS and CDR2 YYNGEE. CDR3 amino acids: CASSVGDSRGEQYF. Here the CDR3 DNA reads TGTGCCAGCAGCGTAGGGGACAGCCGAGGAGAGCAGTACTTC.

The chain uses TRBV7-9 and TRBJ1-6, with D perhaps matching TRBD1 (6 bases). Germline lookup yields CDR1 SEHNR and CDR2 FQNEAQ (reference sequence). The CDR3 contains 12 residues. Trimming took 5 bases from V and 14 from J, leaving 13 bases between them. The CDR3 sequence is CASSAGDASLHF. CDR3 coding DNA: TGTGCCAGCAGCGCAGGGGACGCGTCCCTCCACTTT.

This clone was recorded once. V gene TRBV5-5 combines with J gene TRBJ2-7; 8 nucleotides agree with TRBD1. CDR3 length equals 15 residues. Germline lookup yields CDR1 SGHKS and CDR2 YYEKEE (reference sequence). The junction had 7 bases not matched to a gene; V was cut back by 1 base and J by 4 bases. CDR3 protein: CASSLRGTGPYEQYF. CDR3 sequence (DNA): TGTGCCAGCAGCTTGCGCGGGACAGGACCTTACGAGCAGTACTTC.

The rearrangement joins TRBV5-1 to TRBJ2-3; no clear D gene. Looked up from germline, CDR1 is SGHRS and CDR2 is YFSETQ. V lost 5 bases, J lost 5 bases, and 18 bases lay in between. The CDR3 covers 15 residues. CDR3 bases: TGCGCCAGCAGACAGTGGATACGTAATGGAGATACGCAGTATTTT. Its protein is CASRQWIRNGDTQYF.

J is TRBJ2-1 and V is TRBV6-2 or TRBV6-3, with 12 bases identical to TRBD2. The CDR3 runs to 18 residues. Germline V lookup: CDR1 MNHEY, CDR2 SVGEGT. Trimming removed 2 bases from V and 6 bases from J; junction bases left unmatched: 11. CDR3 DNA: TGTGCCAGCAGTTACCTTGGACTAGCGGGGAGGGGGGGCAATGAGCAGTTCTTC. Protein sequence: CASSYLGLAGRGGNEQFF.

The chain recombines TRBV28 with TRBJ1-4; the match to TRBD1 covers 8 bases. Germline V gene lookup returns CDR1 MDHEN and CDR2 SYDVKM. The CDR3 totals 15 residues. With V trimmed by 4 bases and J by 5 bases, 6 bases remained unmatched. The CDR3 protein is CASSSPWTGNEKLFF. The CDR3 nucleotides are TGTGCCAGCAGTTCCCCTTGGACAGGGAATGAAAAACTGTTTTTT. Supplemented by reference TRBV28 and TRBJ1-4, the full variable domain reads DVKVTQSSRYLVKRTGEKVFLECVQDMDHENMFWYRQDPGLGLRLIYFSYDVKMKEKGDIPEGYSVSREKKERFSLILESASTNQTSMYLCASSSPWTGNEKLFFGSGTQLSVL.

The chain joins TRBV24-1 to TRBJ2-7, with 7 bases lining up with TRBD2. The CDR3 sequence is 15 residues long. V lost 8 bases and J lost 2; bases outside the gene matches: 11. CDR1 is KGHDR and CDR2 is SFDVKD in the germline V gene. The CDR3 region is CATIIVWREPYEQYF. CDR3 in DNA: TGTGCCACCATAATAGTATGGCGGGAGCCCTACGAGCAGTACTTC.

This chain connects TRBV29-1 to TRBJ2-7; 9 bases fit TRBD1. There are 13 residues in the CDR3. With V trimmed by 5 bases and J by 7 bases, 9 bases remained unmatched. CDR1 is SQVTM and CDR2 is ANQGSEA in the germline V gene. The CDR3 DNA is TGCAGCGTTTCTGGACAGGGGAATCGGGAGCAGTACTTC. It encodes CSVSGQGNREQYF.

The chain is built from TRBV5-4 and TRBJ1-2, with D perhaps matching TRBD1 (6 bases). Germline V gene lookup returns CDR1 SGHNT and CDR2 YYREEE (reference sequence). The CDR3 covers 15 residues. V lost 2 bases and J lost 7, with 18 bases in between. CDR3 sequence: CASSFITRGIGGYTF. CDR3 coding DNA: TGTGCCAGCAGCTTTATAACCAGGGGAATAGGTGGCTACACCTTC.

The chain recombines TRBV2 with TRBJ2-5, with D hard to call. Germline-derived CDR1 and CDR2 are SNHLY and FYNNEI. CDR3 size: 13 residues. Trimming removed 2 bases from V and 7 bases from J, with 11 bases in between. Written as DNA, the CDR3 is TGTGCCAGCAGTGAAAGACTCACCGGGACCCAGTACTTC. Translation: CASSERLTGTQYF. The full variable domain, in which reference TRBV2 and TRBJ2-5 provide the parts outside the CDR3, is EPEVTQTPSHQVTQMGQEVILRCVPISNHLYFYWYRQILGQKVEFLVSFYNNEISEKSEIFDDQFSVERPDGSNFTLKIRSTKLEDSAMYFCASSERLTGTQYFGPGTRLLVL.

This clone was recorded a few times. V gene TRBV15 combines with J gene TRBJ1-5; D is undetermined. In germline, CDR1 is LNHNV, CDR2 YYDKDF (reference sequence). Trimming cost V 0 bases and J 11 bases, with 14 bases left between them. CDR3 size: 14 residues. This CDR3 is CATSREFSTLTQHF. The CDR3 DNA is TGTGCCACCAGCAGAGAGTTCTCGACACTCACCCAGCATTTT.

The chain uses TRBV9 and TRBJ2-7; 11 bases are shared with TRBD2. The CDR3 contains 17 residues. Germline CDR1 SGDLS, CDR2 YYNGEE. Unmatched junction bases numbered 7, after V lost 2 bases and J lost 0 bases. CDR3 nucleotides: TGTGCCAGCAGCGTGGGACTAGCGGCTAGCAGCTCCTACGAGCAGTACTTC. This translates into CASSVGLAASSSYEQYF.

The J gene is TRBJ1-1, the V gene TRBV7-2, with 7 positions matching TRBD1. Germline trimming cut 8 bases from V and 1 base from J; bases unmatched to any gene: 4. Germline lookup yields CDR1 SGHTA and CDR2 FQGNSA. The CDR3 length is 13 residues. This chain's CDR3 is CASRTGGNTEAFF. The DNA of the CDR3 is TGTGCCAGCCGGACAGGCGGGAACACTGAAGCTTTCTTT.

The chain links TRBV11-2 to TRBJ1-3; D ambiguous. V lost 1 base to trimming and J lost 0 bases, with 7 bases between them. Per the germline V gene, CDR1 is SGHAT and CDR2 is FQNNGV. This CDR3 region has 15 residues. The CDR3: CASSLVRTSGNTIYF. CDR3 DNA sequence: TGTGCCAGCAGCTTAGTCAGAACCTCTGGAAACACCATATATTTT.

The V call is TRBV7-2, the J call TRBJ2-1; TRBD2 might be the D (6 bases). V lost 1 base and J lost 1, with 8 bases in between. Germline V gives CDR1 SGHTA, CDR2 FQGNSA. The CDR3 totals 15 residues. The CDR3 nucleotides are TGTGCCAGCAGCTTAGGTAGCGGATCCTACAATGAGCAGTTCTTC. It is translated as CASSLGSGSYNEQFF.

The CDR3 DNA sequence: TGCAGCGTAGGAGGTCTCCTAGCGGGAGTTAGAAATGAGCAGTTCTTC. It encodes CSVGGLLAGVRNEQFF. The V call is TRBV29-1, the J call TRBJ2-1, with 10 bases fitting TRBD2. The J segment lost 7 bases and the V segment lost 6 bases, leaving 15 bases of the junction unmatched. The CDR3 sequence is 16 residues long. Germline V gene data show CDR1 as SQVTM and CDR2 as ANQGSEA.